This TCR beta chain originates from a study of cytomegalovirus exposure and HLA in healthy donors. The junction had 9 bases not matched to a gene; V was cut back by 4 bases and J by 3 bases. The CDR3 has 16 residues. Per the germline V gene, CDR1 is SGHDT and CDR2 is YYEEEE. Donors likely had unrecorded immune exposures despite being nominally healthy when sampled. Primers included in the PCR were 60 Vbeta and 13 Jbeta primers. Profiling relied on immunoSEQ multiplex PCR, and the TCRdb table lists in-frame clones only, not all of them. The sample contains about 190,000 clones, roughly 78% of which appear only once.

The sequence came from a boy under 18 in good health and CMV-seronegative. The chain links TRBV5-6 to TRBJ2-3; TRBD2 agrees at 9 bases. Sequencing input: PBMCs. CDR3 sequence reads: CASSALSGSKTDTQYF. CDR3 nucleotides: TGTGCCAGCAGCGCCCTTAGCGGGAGTAAAACAGATACGCAGTATTTT.